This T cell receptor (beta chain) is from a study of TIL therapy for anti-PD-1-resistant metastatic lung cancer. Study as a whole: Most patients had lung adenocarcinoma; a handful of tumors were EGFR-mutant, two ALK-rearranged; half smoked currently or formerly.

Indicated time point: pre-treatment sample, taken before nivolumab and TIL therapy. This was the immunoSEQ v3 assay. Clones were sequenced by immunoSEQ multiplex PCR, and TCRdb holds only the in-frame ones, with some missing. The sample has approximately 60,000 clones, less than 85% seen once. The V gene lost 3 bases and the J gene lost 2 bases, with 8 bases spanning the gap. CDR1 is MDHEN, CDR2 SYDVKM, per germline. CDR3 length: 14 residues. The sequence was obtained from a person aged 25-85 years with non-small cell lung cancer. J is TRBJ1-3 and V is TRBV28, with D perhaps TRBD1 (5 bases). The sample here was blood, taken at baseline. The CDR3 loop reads CASSFPRAGNTIYF. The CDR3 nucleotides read TGTGCCAGCAGTTTTCCCAGGGCTGGAAACACCATATATTTT.